A single T cell receptor (beta chain) is shown here with its context. Recruitment covered some 25 US areas and drew participants whose ages spanned roughly 18 to 89 years. Donors of Cohort 3 who recovered were those that had two negative PCRs, clearance, or symptom resolution. The data originate from a study of blood T cell repertoires in COVID-19. CDR1 is SGHNT, CDR2 YYREEE, per germline (reference sequence). Deletions cut 0 bases from V and 6 bases from J, with 7 bases between. The CDR3 runs to 12 residues. Per the authors' pipeline: Nucleated cell number was recorded as an estimate derived from reference gene primer amplification. The protocol was immunoSEQ multiplex PCR, while the TCRdb copy is restricted to in-frame clones and leaves out a portion. V, J and clone size reflect that table, while D and trimming were determined from the DNA. Seen here are 250,000 to 400,000 clones, more than 70% observed once, and the top ten hold approximately 5.3%.

The sequence was obtained from a woman in her twenties or thirties who had recovered from COVID-19. V is TRBV5-4 and J is TRBJ2-7; TRBD2 might be the D (5 bases). The source material was PBMCs or T cells enriched from blood (not recorded which). Here the CDR3 reads CASSLGGPEQYF. The CDR3 region has the DNA TGTGCCAGCAGCTTGGGAGGGCCCGAGCAGTACTTC.